The 8 T cell receptor beta chains below were found in one sample sequenced in a study of T cell repertoires in cytomegalovirus infection. For these TCRs, the target antigens are not known. TCRdb called the reads again in MiXCR, with one record for every CDR3 protein. The sample lists roughly 500,000 distinct CDR3 sequences, 33% seen once, with roughly 16% in the top ten. The source was cultured PBMCs, collected from culture after CMV antigen stimulation. These TCRs come from a human donor in good health (CMV status not recorded). Some clones in this sample may be carry-over from other donors' samples.

V is TRBV12-5 and J is TRBJ2-1; 8 bases fit TRBD2. The germline V gene encodes CDR1 LGHNT and CDR2 FRNRAP. V lost 4 bases and J lost 4; bases outside the gene matches: 9. This CDR3 has 16 residues. In nucleotides, the CDR3 is TGTGCTAGTGGTTCGATCGTCACTAGCGGTTACAATGAGCAGTTCTTC. It encodes CASGSIVTSGYNEQFF.

Many counts were recorded for this clonotype. The J gene is TRBJ2-1, the V gene TRBV4-1; 10 nucleotides match TRBD2. CDR3 length equals 19 residues. V gave up 0 bases and J gave up 5 bases; unmatched junction bases: 13. The germline V gene has CDR1 MGHRA and CDR2 YSYEKL. CDR3 region: CASSQESGTGTSAHNEQFF. The CDR3 nucleotides read TGCGCCAGCAGCCAAGAATCGGGAACCGGGACTAGCGCCCACAATGAGCAGTTCTTC.

This clonotype was picked up a small number of times. V is TRBV7-2 and J is TRBJ2-7, with TRBD1 identical over 8 bases. V gave up 5 bases and J gave up 9 bases; unmatched junction bases: 12. CDR1 is SGHTA and CDR2 is FQGNSA in the germline V gene. The CDR3 covers 14 residues. In nucleotides, the CDR3 is TGTGCCAGCAGCCCCGGGACAGGACTCCCAGGGCAGTACTTC. It translates to CASSPGTGLPGQYF. Drawing the rest from reference TRBV7-2 and TRBJ2-7, the complete variable domain is GAGVSQSPSNKVTEKGKDVELRCDPISGHTALYWYRQSLGQGLEFLIYFQGNSAPDKSGLPSDRFSAERTGGSVSTLTIQRTQQEDSAVYLCASSPGTGLPGQYFGPGTRLTVT.

This clonotype has more than one count but fewer than ten. The V and J genes are TRBV7-2 and TRBJ1-5; 12 nucleotides agree with TRBD1. With 3 bases clipped from V and 7 bases from J, the junction kept 4 bases outside the gene matches. The CDR3 spans 15 residues. Germline CDR1 and CDR2: SGHTA and FQGNSA. The CDR3 spells CASSLGQGAWQPQHF. CDR3 bases: TGTGCCAGCAGCTTGGGACAGGGGGCTTGGCAGCCCCAGCATTTT.

The J gene is TRBJ2-5, the V gene TRBV4-1; 11 bases match TRBD1. From germline, CDR1 is MGHRA and CDR2 YSYEKL. The CDR3 loop spans 17 amino acids. V trimming: 4 bases; J trimming: 7 bases; junction bases outside the gene matches: 14. As DNA, the CDR3 is TGCGCCAGCAGCCCTGGGGGGGACAGGGGGTCCGTGGGGACCCAGTACTTC. Its protein product is CASSPGGDRGSVGTQYF.

The rearrangement links TRBV28 to TRBJ2-7; 7 positions match TRBD2. The V and J ends lost 5 bases and 7 bases, in that order; junction bases with no gene match: 11. The CDR3 has 14 residues. Germline loops: CDR1 MDHEN, CDR2 SYDVKM. CDR3 sequence: CASSGAGRVVEQYF. CDR3 DNA: TGTGCCAGCAGTGGTGCAGGGAGGGTCGTAGAGCAGTACTTC.

There are many counts of this clonotype. This sequence joins TRBV7-9 and TRBJ2-3, with D possibly TRBD2 on 5 matching bases. Germline V gene data show CDR1 as SEHNR and CDR2 as FQNEAQ (reference sequence). This CDR3 spans 15 amino acids. Trimming removed 1 base from V and 4 bases from J, with 12 bases in between. The CDR3 sequence is CASSLGGRYPDTQYF. The CDR3 region has the DNA TGTGCCAGCAGCTTAGGAGGGCGATACCCAGATACGCAGTATTTT.

This chain links TRBV7-2 with TRBJ1-5, with a weak D call TRBD1 (5 bases). The germline V gene has CDR1 SGHTA and CDR2 FQGNSA. Trimming stripped 1 base from V and 6 bases from J, with 16 bases between. The CDR3 sequence is 16 residues long. CDR3 sequence reads: CASSLGGVRGGQPQHF. In DNA form, the CDR3 reads TGTGCCAGCAGCTTAGGGGGGGTAAGGGGCGGTCAGCCCCAGCATTTT.